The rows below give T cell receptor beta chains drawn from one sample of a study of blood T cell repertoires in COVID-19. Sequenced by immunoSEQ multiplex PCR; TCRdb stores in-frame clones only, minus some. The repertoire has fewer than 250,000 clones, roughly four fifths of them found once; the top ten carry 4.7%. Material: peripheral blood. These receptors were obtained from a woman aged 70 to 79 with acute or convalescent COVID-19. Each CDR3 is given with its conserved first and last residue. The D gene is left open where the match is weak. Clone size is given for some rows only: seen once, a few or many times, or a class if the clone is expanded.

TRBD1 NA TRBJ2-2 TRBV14 TGTGCCAGCCAGGGACAGGCGGCGAACACCGGGGAGCTGTTTTTT CASQGQAANTGELFF
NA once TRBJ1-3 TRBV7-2 TGTGCCAGCAGCTTAGCGCTCGGGGTTGGAAACACCATATATTTT CASSLALGVGNTIYF
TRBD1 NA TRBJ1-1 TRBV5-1 TGCGCCAGCAGCTCGGGACAGGGCACTGAAGCTTTCTTT CASSSGQGTEAFF
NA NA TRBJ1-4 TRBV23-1 TGCGCCAGCAGTGGGGGGTGCCAAGGGTGGACTAATGAAAAACTGTTTTTT CASSGGCQGWTNEKLFF
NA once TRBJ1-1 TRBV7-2 TGTGCCAGCAGCCTAATCTTCGGCAGGTTAGTTGAAGCTTTCTTT CASSLIFGRLVEAFF
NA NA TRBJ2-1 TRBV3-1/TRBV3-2 TGTGCCAGCAGCCAACCTACTGCTGAGCAGTTCTTC CASSQPTAEQFF
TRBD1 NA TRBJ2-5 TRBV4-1 TGCGCCAGCAGCCCCGCCCCACAGGGGACAGAGACCCAGTACTTC CASSPAPQGTETQYF
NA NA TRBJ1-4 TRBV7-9 TGTGCCAGCAGCCCGATTACCGGACAGCGAAATGAAAAACTGTTTTTT CASSPITGQRNEKLFF
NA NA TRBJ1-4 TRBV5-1 TGCGCCAGCAGCTTGGTCCAGGGGAGGGATGAAAAACTGTTTTTT CASSLVQGRDEKLFF
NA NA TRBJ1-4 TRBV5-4 TGTGCCAGCAGCTTGTCGATCGGGACTGGCCCTAATGAAAAACTGTTTTTT CASSLSIGTGPNEKLFF
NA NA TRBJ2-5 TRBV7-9 TGTGCCAGCAGCCTAGCCCGGGATCTCGGGTTAGAGACCCAGTACTTC CASSLARDLGLETQYF
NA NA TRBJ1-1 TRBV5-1 TGCGCCAGCACGAGGGATCCTTCGAACACTGAAGCTTTCTTT CASTRDPSNTEAFF
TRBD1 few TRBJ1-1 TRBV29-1 TGCAGCGTGGACAGGGCGAACACTGAAGCTTTCTTT CSVDRANTEAFF
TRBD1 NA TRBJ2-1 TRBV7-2 TGTGCCAGCAGCTTAGGATCAGGGACAGGGACCTACAATGAGCAGTTCTTC CASSLGSGTGTYNEQFF
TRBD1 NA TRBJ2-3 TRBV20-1 TGCAGTGCTAGTTCACCGGGACAGGGACACACAGATACGCAGTATTTT CSASSPGQGHTDTQYF
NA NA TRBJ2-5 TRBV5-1 TGCGCCAGCAGCTTGGGACAGCAAGAGACCCAGTACTTC CASSLGQQETQYF
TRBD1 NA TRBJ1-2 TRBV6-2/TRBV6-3 TGTGCCAGCAGTTATGTCGACAGGGTCTCTGCTGGGGGCTACACCTTC CASSYVDRVSAGGYTF
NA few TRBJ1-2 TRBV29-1 TGCAGCGTTGCCCAGGCGGGCTATGGCTACACCTTC CSVAQAGYGYTF
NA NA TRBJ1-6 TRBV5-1 TGCGCCAGTGGGGAGGGGGTGTACAATTCACCCCTCCACTTT CASGEGVYNSPLHF
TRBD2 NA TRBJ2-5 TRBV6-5 TGTGCCAGCAGTTTGCGTTCACTAGCGCCGGAAGAGACCCAGTACTTC CASSLRSLAPEETQYF
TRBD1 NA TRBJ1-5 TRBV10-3 TGTGCCATCAGTACACAGGGGGCACAGCCCCAGCATTTT CAISTQGAQPQHF
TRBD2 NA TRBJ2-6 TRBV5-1 TGCGCCAGCAGCTTACAGGGACTAGCGGGGACTGGGGCCAACGTCCTGACTTTC CASSLQGLAGTGANVLTF
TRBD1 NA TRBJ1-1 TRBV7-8 TGTGCCAGCAGCTCCCGCGCCCGGGACAGGGGAAGGGGCACTGAAGCTTTCTTT CASSSRARDRGRGTEAFF
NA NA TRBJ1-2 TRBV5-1 TGCGCCAGCAGCTTGGAAGGACAGCTTTCTTATGGCTACACCTTC CASSLEGQLSYGYTF
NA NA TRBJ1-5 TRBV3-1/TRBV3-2 TGTGCCAGCCAGGGGCAGAGCAATCAGCCCCAGCATTTT CASQGQSNQPQHF
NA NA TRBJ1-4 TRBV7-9 TGTGCCAGCAGCTTAGGGGCCGGGAGCGAAAAACTGTTTTTT CASSLGAGSEKLFF
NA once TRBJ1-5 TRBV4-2 TGTGCCAGCAGCCAAGTAGGGGGTGGTCGGAATAGCAATCAGCCCCAGCATTTT CASSQVGGGRNSNQPQHF